The clone carrying this T cell receptor (beta chain) was observed a few times. Its antigen is unknown. Uncontrolled infection, other autoimmune disease, pregnancy or lactation excluded patients. The data stem from a study of T cells in Graves' hyperthyroidism and ophthalmopathy. Study-wide context: Peripheral blood collection took place at initial diagnosis, before any treatment.

The CDR3 has 13 amino acids. V lost 6 bases and J 6 bases, leaving 11 bases between the germline ends. CDR1 SGHAT and CDR2 FQDESV come from the germline V gene (reference sequence). TCR beta CDR3 region amplification was performed from RNA transcripts. Initially, a first-round RT-PCR of the TCR CDR3 employed the HTBI primer set. TCRdb recomputed calls from the multiplex PCR reads with MiXCR, one row per CDR3 protein. The sample has about 380,000 distinct CDR3 sequences; around a sixth are singletons. Whole-study findings and limits: A 13 V-J model separated ophthalmopathy from stable hyperthyroidism. Within blood appeared most thyroid clonotypes that had expanded above 0.001.

This clonotype was obtained from a man aged 18 to 35 with Graves' ophthalmopathy. This chain connects TRBV11-1 to TRBJ2-2; D call uncertain. The sequenced sample consisted of blood. CDR3 sequence (DNA): TGTGCCAGCAGTTCCTTTGACCCCGGGGAGCTGTTTTTT. It codes for CASSSFDPGELFF.